This TCR beta chain was identified in a study of T cell responses to AZD1222 COVID-19 vaccine. Whole-study findings and limits: Repertoires were obtained only post-peak T cell response. The donor group comprised mostly white British people and more females; the analysis possibly underestimated clonal diversity.

TCRdb's table, derived via immunoSEQ multiplex PCR, lists solely in-frame clones and lacks some. The table includes around 120,000 clones, over 80% detected once. This CDR3 contains 14 residues. Germline assignment: CDR1 MNHEY and CDR2 SVGAGI. V was shortened by 2 bases and J by 6 bases, with 10 bases between the two germline ends. Doses given second, at about 4 or about 12 weeks, were pooled. Of note for this clone: Antigen unknown.

The sequenced sample was peripheral blood, obtained 28 days after the second AZD1222 dose. This chain connects TRBV6-5 to TRBJ2-2, with D possibly being TRBD1 (6 bases). The source of this sequence is an adult who received the AZD1222 COVID-19 vaccine. The CDR3 region is CASSYRQVSGELFF. The CDR3 bases are TGTGCCAGCAGTTACCGACAGGTATCCGGGGAGCTGTTTTTT.